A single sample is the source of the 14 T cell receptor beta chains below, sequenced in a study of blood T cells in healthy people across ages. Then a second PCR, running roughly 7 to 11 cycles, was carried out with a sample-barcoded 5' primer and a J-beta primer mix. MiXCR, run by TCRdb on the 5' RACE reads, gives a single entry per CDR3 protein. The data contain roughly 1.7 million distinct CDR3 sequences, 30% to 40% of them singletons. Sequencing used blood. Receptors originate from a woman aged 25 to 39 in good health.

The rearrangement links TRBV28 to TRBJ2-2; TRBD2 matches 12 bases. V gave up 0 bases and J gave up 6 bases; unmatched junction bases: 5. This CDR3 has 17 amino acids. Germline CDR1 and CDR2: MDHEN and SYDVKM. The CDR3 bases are TGTGCCAGCAGTTTATGGACTAGCGGGAGATCGGCCGGGGAGCTGTTTTTT. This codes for CASSLWTSGRSAGELFF.

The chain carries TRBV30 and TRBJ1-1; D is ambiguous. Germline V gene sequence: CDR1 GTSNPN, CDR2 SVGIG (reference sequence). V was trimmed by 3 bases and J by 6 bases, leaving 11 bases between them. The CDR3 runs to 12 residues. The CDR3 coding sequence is TGTGCCTGGAGAGATCGAACACCTGAAGCTTTCTTT. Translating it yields CAWRDRTPEAFF.

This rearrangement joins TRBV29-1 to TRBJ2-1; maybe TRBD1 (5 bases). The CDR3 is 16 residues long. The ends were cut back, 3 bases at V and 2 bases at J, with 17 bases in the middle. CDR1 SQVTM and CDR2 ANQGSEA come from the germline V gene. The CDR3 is CSVEARGTTAYNEQFF. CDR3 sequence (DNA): TGCAGCGTTGAGGCAAGGGGCACGACAGCCTACAATGAGCAGTTCTTC.

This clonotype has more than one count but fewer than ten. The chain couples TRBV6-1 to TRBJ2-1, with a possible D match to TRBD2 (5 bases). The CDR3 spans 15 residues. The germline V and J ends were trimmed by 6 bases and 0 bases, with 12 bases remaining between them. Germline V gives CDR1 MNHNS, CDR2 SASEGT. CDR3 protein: CASRRSGSSYNEQFF. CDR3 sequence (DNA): TGTGCCAGCAGACGAAGCGGAAGCTCCTACAATGAGCAGTTCTTC.

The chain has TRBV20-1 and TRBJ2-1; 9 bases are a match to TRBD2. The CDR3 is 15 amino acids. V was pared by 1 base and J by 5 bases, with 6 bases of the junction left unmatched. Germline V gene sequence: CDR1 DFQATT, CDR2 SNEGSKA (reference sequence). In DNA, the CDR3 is TGCAGTGCTAGAGCAGGCGGACTAGCGCACAATGAGCAGTTCTTC. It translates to CSARAGGLAHNEQFF.

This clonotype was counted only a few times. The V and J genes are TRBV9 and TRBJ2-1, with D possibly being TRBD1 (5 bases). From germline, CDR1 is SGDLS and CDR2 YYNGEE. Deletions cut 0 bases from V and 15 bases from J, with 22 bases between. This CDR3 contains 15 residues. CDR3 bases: TGTGCCAGCAGCGTAGCAGGGCAGGGTATGAGTATGCCGTTCTTC. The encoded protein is CASSVAGQGMSMPFF.

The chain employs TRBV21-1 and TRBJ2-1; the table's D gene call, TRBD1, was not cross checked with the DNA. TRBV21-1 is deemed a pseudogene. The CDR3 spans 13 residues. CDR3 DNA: TGTGCCCCCCGGGGGGCATCATTCAATGAGCAGTTCTTC. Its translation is CAPRGASFNEQFF.

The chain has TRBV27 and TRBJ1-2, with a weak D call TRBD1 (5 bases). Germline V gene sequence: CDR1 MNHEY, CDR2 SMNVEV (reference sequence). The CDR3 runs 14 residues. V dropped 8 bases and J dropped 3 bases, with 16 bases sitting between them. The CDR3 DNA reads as TGTGCCAGCCAGAGGTCAGGGCAGCACTATGGCTACACCTTC. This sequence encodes CASQRSGQHYGYTF.

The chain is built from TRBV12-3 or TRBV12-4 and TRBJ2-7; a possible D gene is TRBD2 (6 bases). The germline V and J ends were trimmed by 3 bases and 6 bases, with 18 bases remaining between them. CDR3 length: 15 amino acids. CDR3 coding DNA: TGTGCCAGCAGTTTTAGGAGCGGAGGGGCGGGCGAGCAGTACTTC. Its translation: CASSFRSGGAGEQYF.

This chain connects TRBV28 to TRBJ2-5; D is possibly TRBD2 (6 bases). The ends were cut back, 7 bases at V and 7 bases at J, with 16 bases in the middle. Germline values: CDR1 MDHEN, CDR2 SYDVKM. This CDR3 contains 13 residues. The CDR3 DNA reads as TGTGCCAGCACCGCCGGGACTTGGGGGACCCAGTACTTC. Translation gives CASTAGTWGTQYF.

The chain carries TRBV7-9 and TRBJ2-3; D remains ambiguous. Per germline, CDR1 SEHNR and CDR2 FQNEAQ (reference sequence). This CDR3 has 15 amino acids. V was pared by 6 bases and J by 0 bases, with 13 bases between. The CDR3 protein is CASSLEWASTDTQYF. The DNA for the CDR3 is TGTGCCAGCAGTTTGGAGTGGGCTAGCACAGATACGCAGTATTTT.

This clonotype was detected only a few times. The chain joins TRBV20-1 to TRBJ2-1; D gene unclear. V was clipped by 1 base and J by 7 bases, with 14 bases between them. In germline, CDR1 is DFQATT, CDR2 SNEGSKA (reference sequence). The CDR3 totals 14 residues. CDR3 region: CSARGVKTFNEQFF. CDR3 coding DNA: TGCAGTGCTAGAGGGGTAAAAACTTTTAATGAGCAGTTCTTC.

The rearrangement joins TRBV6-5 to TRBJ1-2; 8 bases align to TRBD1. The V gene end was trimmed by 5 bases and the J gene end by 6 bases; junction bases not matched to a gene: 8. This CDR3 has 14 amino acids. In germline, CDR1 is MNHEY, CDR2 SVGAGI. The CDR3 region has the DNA TGTGCCAGCAGTCTCCTACCGACAGGGGATGGCTACACCTTC. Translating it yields CASSLLPTGDGYTF.

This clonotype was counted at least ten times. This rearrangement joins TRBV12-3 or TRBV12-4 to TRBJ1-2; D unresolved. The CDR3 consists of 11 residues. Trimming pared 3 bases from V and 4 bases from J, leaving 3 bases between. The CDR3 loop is CASSFGYGYTF. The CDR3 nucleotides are TGTGCCAGCAGTTTTGGCTATGGCTACACCTTC.